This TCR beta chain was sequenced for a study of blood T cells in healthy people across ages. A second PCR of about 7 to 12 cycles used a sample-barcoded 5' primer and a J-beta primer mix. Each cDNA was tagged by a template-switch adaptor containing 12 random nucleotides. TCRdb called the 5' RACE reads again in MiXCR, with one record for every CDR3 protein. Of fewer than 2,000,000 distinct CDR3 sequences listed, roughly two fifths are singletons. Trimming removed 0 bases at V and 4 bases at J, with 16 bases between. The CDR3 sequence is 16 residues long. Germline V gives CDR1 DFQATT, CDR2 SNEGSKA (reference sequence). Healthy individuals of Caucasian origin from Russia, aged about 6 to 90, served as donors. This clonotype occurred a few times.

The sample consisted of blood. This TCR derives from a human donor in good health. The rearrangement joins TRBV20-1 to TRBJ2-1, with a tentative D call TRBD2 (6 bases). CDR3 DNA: TGCAGTGCTAGAGATGATCCCCGGGGGAGTTACAATGAGCAGTTCTTC. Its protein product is CSARDDPRGSYNEQFF.